The subject of this entry is one TCR beta chain. The entry originates in a study of blood T cell repertoires in COVID-19. Germline-derived CDR1 and CDR2 are MNHEY and SMNVEV (reference sequence). The CDR3 extends over 13 amino acids. The V gene lost 2 bases and the J gene lost 4 bases, with 9 bases spanning the gap. The method was immunoSEQ multiplex PCR; TCRdb's version includes in-frame clones alone and lacks a portion of them. The sample lists 310,000 or so clones; 85% to 90% were seen once. V gene TRBV27 combines with J gene TRBJ2-7, with D maybe TRBD2 (5 bases). Input material: PBMCs or T cells enriched from blood (not recorded which). The receptor was isolated from a woman in her late teens or twenties with acute COVID-19. The CDR3 reads CASSLVGRYEQYF. The CDR3 DNA reads TGTGCCAGCAGTTTAGTAGGGAGATACGAGCAGTACTTC.